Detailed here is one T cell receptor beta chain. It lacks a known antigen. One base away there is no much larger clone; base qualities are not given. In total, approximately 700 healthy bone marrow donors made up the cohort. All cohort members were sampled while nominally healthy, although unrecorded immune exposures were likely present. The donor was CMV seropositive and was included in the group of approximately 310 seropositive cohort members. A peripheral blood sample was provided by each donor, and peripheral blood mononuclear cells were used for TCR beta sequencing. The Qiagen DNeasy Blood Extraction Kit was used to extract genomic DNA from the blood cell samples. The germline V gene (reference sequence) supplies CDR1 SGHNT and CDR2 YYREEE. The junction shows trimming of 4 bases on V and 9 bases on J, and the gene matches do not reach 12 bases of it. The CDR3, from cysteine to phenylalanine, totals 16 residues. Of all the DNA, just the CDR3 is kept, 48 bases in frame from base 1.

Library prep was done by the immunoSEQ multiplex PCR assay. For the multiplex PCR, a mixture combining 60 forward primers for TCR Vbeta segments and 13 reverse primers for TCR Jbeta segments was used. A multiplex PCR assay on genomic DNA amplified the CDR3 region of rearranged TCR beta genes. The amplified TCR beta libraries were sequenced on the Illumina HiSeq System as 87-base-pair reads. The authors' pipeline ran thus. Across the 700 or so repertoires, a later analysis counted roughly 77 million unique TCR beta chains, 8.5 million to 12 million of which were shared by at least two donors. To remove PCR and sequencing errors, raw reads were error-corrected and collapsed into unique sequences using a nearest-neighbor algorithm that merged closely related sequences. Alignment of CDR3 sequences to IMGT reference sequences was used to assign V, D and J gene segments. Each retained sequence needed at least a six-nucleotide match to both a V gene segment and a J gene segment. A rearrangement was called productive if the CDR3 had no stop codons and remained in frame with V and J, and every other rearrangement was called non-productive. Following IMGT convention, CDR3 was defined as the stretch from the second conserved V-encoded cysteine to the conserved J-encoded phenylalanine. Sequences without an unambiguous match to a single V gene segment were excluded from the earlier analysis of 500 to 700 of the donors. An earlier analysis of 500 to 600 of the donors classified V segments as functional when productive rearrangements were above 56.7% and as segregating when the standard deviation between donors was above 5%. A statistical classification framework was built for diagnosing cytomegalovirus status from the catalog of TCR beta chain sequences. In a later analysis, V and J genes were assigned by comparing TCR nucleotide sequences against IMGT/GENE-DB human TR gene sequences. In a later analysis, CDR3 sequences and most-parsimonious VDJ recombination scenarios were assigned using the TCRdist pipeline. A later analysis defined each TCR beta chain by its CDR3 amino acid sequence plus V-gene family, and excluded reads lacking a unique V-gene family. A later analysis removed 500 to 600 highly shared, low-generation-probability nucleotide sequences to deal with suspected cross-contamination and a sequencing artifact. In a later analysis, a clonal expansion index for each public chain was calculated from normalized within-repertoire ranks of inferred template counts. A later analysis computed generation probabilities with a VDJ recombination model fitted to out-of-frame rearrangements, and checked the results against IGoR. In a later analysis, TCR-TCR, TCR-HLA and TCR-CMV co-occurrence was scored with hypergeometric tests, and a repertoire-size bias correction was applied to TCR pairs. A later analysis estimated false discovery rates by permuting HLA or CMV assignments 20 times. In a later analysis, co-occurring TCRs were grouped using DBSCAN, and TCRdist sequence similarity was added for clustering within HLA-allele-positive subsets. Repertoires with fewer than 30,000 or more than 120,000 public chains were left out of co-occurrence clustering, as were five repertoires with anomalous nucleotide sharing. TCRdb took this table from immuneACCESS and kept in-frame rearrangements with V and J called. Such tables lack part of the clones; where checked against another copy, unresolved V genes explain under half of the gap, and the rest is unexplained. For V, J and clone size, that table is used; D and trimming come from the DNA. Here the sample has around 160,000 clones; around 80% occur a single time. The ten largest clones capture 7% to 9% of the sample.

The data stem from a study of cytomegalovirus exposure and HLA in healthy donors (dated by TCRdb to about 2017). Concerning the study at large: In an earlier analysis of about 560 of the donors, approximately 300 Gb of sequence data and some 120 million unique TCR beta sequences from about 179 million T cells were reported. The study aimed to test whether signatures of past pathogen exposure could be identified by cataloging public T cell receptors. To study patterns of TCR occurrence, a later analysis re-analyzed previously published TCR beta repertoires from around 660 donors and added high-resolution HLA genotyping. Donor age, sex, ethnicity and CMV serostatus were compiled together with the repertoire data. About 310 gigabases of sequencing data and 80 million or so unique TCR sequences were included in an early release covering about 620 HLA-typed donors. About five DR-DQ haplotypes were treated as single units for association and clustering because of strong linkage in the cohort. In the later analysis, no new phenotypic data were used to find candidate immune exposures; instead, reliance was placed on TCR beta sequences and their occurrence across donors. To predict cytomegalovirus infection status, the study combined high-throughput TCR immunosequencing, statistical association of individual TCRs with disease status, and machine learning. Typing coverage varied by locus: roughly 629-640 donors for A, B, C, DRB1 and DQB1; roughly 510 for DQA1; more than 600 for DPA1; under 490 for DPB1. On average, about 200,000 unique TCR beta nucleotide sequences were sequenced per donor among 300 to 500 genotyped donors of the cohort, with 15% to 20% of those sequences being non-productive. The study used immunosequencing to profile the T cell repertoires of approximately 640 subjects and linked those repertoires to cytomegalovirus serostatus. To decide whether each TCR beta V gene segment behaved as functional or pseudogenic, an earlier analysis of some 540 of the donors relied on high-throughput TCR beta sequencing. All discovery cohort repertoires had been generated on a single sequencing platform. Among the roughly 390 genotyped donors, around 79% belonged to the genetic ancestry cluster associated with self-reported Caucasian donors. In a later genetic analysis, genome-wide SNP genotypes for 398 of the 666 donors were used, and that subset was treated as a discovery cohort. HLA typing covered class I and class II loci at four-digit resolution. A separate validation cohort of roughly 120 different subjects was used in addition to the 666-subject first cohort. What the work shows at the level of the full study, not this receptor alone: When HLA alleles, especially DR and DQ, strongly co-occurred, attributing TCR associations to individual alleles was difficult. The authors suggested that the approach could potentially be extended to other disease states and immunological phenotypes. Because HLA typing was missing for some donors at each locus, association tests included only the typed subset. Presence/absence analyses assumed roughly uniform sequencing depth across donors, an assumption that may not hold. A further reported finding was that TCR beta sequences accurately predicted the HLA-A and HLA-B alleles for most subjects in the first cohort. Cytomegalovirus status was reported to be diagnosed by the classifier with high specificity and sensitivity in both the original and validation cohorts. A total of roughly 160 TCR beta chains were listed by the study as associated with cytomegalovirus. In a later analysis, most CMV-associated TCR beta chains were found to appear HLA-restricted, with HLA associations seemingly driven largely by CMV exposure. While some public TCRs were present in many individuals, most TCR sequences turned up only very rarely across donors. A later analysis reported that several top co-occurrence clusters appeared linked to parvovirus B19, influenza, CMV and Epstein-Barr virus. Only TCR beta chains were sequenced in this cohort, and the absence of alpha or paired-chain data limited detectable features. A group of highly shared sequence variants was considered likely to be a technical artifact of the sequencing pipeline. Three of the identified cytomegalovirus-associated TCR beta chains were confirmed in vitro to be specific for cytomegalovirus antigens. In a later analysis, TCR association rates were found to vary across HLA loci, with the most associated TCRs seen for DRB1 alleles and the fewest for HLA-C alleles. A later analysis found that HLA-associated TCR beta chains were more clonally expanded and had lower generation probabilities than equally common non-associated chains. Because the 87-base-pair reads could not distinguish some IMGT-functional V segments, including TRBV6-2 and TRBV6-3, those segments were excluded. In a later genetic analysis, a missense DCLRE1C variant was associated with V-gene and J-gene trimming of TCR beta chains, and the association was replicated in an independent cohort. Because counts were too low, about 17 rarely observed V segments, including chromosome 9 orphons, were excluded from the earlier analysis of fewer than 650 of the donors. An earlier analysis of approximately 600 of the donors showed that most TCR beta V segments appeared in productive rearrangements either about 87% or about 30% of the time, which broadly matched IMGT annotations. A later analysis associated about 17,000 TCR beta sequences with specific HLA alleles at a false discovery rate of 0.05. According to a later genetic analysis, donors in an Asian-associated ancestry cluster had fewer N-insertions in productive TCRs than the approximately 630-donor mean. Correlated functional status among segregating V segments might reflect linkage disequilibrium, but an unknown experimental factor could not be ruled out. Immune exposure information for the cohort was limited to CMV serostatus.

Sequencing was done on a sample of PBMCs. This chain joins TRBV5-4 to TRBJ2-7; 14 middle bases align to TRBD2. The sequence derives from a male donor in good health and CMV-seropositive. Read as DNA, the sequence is TGTGCCAGCAGCGCGGGGGGGACTAGCGGGAGTCTTGTGCAGTACTTC. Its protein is CASSAGGTSGSLVQYF.